This entry describes one TCR beta chain. In the original analysis: From reference gene primer amplification, estimates of nucleated cell counts were derived. Measured with immunoSEQ multiplex PCR; TCRdb has only the in-frame clones, and not every one. V and J calls plus clone size are reproduced from that table; the DNA served to infer D and trimming. The profile shows 200,000 to 300,000 clones, 85% to 90% of them singletons. These data come from a study of blood T cell repertoires in COVID-19. Study-level information: The study drew acute and convalescent COVID-19 samples from the United States, Italy and Spain. Sources were T cells, B-cell-depleted T cells, or PBMCs; the material itself was cDNA or gDNA.

V was clipped by 3 bases and J by 6 bases, with 15 bases between them. The germline CDR1 and CDR2 sequences are WNHNN and SYGVQD (reference sequence). The CDR3 has 15 residues. This sequence joins TRBV10-1 and TRBJ1-5; maybe TRBD1 (5 bases). Material for sequencing was peripheral blood. The TCR was taken from a middle-aged woman with acute or convalescent COVID-19. The CDR3 loop is CASSDGTAGSQPQHF. The CDR3 DNA sequence: TGCGCCAGCAGTGATGGGACCGCGGGATCTCAGCCCCAGCATTTT.